The present T cell receptor beta chain was sequenced within a study of human T cells and chemical hapten exposure. Whole-study context: Upper-back patch tests with 0.01% DPC were read at 6 days. Study-level results: Healthy people's immune response may differ from that of the donors, who had alopecia.

Per the authors' pipeline: Samples contained a median of approximately 100,000 TCRs, with a range of roughly 23,224 to 700,000. In TCRdb, the RACE reads were re-called with MiXCR into one record per CDR3 protein. V and J calls and clone size were set by TCRdb, not the authors. Here the sample spans 50,000 to 65,000 distinct CDR3 sequences, around 7% being singletons. The time point: pre-sensitization, week 0. Treatment: therapeutic diphenylcyclopropenone sensitization with weekly scalp DPC. The J segment lost 6 bases and the V segment lost 4 bases, leaving 5 bases of the junction unmatched. There are 14 residues in the CDR3. CDR1 and CDR2 (germline): SEHNR, FQNEAQ (reference sequence). This clonotype came up many times. Antigen specificity is unknown.

V gene TRBV7-9 combines with J gene TRBJ2-7; 11 nucleotides align to TRBD2. This clonotype was sampled from a woman aged 25 to 39 with alopecia areata. Some clones in this sample may be carry-over from other donors' samples. This material consisted of whole blood, taken in connection with sensitization to the hapten diphenylcyclopropenone (DPC). CDR3 sequence (DNA): TGTGCCAGCAGCTGGCACCTAGCGGGGGGCGAGCAGTACTTC. Protein: CASSWHLAGGEQYF.